The 28 T cell receptor beta chains below come from one sample, sequenced in a study of blood T cell repertoires in COVID-19. Assay: immunoSEQ multiplex PCR; the TCRdb copy retains only in-frame clones and omits some. The sample lists some 250,000 clones, more than 70% occurring once. What was sequenced was peripheral blood. These receptors originate from an elderly man with acute or convalescent COVID-19.

The chain is built from TRBV7-8 and TRBJ1-4, with D maybe TRBD1 (5 bases). V was clipped by 3 bases and J by 5 bases, with 16 bases between them. Germline CDR1 SGHVS, CDR2 FQNEAQ. This CDR3 has 16 amino acids. The CDR3 DNA sequence: TGTGCCAGCAGCTTCCAGCCGCGACAGAAGAATGAAAAACTGTTTTTT. Its protein product is CASSFQPRQKNEKLFF.

The count of this clone is one. This chain links TRBV3-1 (or the pseudogene TRBV3-2) with TRBJ1-1; D is ambiguous. The CDR3 is 13 residues long. Trimming took off 3 bases at V and 7 bases at J, with 12 bases between the two ends. The germline CDR1 and CDR2 sequences are LGHDT and YNNKEL (reference sequence). CDR3 in DNA: TGTGCCAGCAGCCACCGCGGGGTAGGTGAAGCTTTCTTT. The encoded protein is CASSHRGVGEAFF.

The chain has TRBV28 and TRBJ1-5; D gene ambiguous. Per germline, CDR1 MDHEN and CDR2 SYDVKM. V was clipped by 0 bases and J by 6 bases, with 9 bases between them. The CDR3 length is 14 residues. CDR3 sequence reads: CASSLWGARQPQHF. CDR3 DNA sequence: TGTGCCAGCAGTTTATGGGGAGCTCGTCAGCCCCAGCATTTT. The whole variable domain, remainder taken from reference TRBV28 and TRBJ1-5, is DVKVTQSSRYLVKRTGEKVFLECVQDMDHENMFWYRQDPGLGLRLIYFSYDVKMKEKGDIPEGYSVSREKKERFSLILESASTNQTSMYLCASSLWGARQPQHFGDGTRLSIL.

This chain connects TRBV4-1 to TRBJ2-2; 14 nucleotides agree with TRBD2. There are 18 residues in the CDR3. Germline V gene sequence: CDR1 MGHRA, CDR2 YSYEKL. V was clipped by 1 base and J by 4 bases; unmatched bases: 5. The CDR3 DNA reads as TGCGCCAGCAGCCAAGGGGGACTAGCGGGAGTAGGCACCGGGGAGCTGTTTTTT. It yields the protein CASSQGGLAGVGTGELFF.

The gene calls are TRBV20-1 and TRBJ1-1, with 10 bases identical to TRBD1. CDR1 and CDR2 from the germline V gene are DFQATT and SNEGSKA (reference sequence). V shed 3 bases, J shed 6 bases, and the junction held 13 bases outside the gene matches. This CDR3 region has 16 residues. The CDR3 sequence is CSASPGQGGFFSEAFF. The CDR3 coding sequence is TGCAGTGCTAGTCCCGGACAGGGGGGGTTTTTCTCTGAAGCTTTCTTT.

The chain carries TRBV4-1 and TRBJ1-2; D is unclear. CDR3 length equals 17 residues. The germline gives CDR1 MGHRA, CDR2 YSYEKL. The V and J ends lost 0 bases and 4 bases respectively, with 18 bases between them. CDR3: CASSQESSERYSYGYTF. CDR3 coding DNA: TGCGCCAGCAGCCAAGAAAGTAGTGAGCGGTACAGCTATGGCTACACCTTC.

This clone was counted between two and nine times. CDR3 coding DNA: TGTGCCAGCAGTTCCTGGGTCGGGGAGTCGGACCCCCGACATTTT. This codes for CASSSWVGESDPRHF. This rearrangement joins TRBV28 to TRBJ1-5; D gene unclear. V was trimmed by 4 bases and J by 16 bases, leaving 26 bases between them. The CDR3 totals 15 residues. Germline V gives CDR1 MDHEN, CDR2 SYDVKM. Full variable domain (remainder filled in from reference TRBV28 and TRBJ1-5): DVKVTQSSRYLVKRTGEKVFLECVQDMDHENMFWYRQDPGLGLRLIYFSYDVKMKEKGDIPEGYSVSREKKERFSLILESASTNQTSMYLCASSSWVGESDPRHFGDGTRLSIL.

The CDR3 nucleotides are TGTGCCAGCAGTCCCGGGACAAATTACGAGCAGTACTTC. It codes for CASSPGTNYEQYF. This rearrangement joins TRBV6-2 or TRBV6-3 to TRBJ2-7, with D possibly TRBD1 on 6 matching bases. V shed 5 bases and J shed 4 bases, with 12 bases lying between them. The CDR3 length is 13 residues. CDR1 and CDR2 from the germline V gene are MNHEY and SVGEGT.

The chain recombines TRBV5-1 with TRBJ1-1, with D unclear. CDR1 SGHRS and CDR2 YFSETQ come from the germline V gene. Trimming removed 5 bases from V and 1 base from J, with 6 bases in between. This CDR3 has 12 amino acids. In nucleotides, the CDR3 is TGCGCCAGCAGGGAGACGAACACTGAAGCTTTCTTT. Translated, it gives CASRETNTEAFF.

This chain connects TRBV10-2 to TRBJ1-5, with 9 bases fitting TRBD1. V lost 2 bases to trimming and J lost 0 bases; unmatched junction nucleotides: 14. The CDR3 is 20 amino acids. CDR1 is WSHSY, CDR2 SAAADI, per germline. The CDR3 nucleotides are TGCGCCAGCAGTGAGGAAGTTGTCGGGACAGGGCCCTATAGCAATCAGCCCCAGCATTTT. Amino acids: CASSEEVVGTGPYSNQPQHF.

This chain uses TRBV11-2 with TRBJ1-3; the D gene is possibly TRBD1 (6 bases). The CDR3 consists of 17 residues. Germline assignment: CDR1 SGHAT and CDR2 FQNNGV. The V gene lost 5 bases and the J gene lost 4 bases, with 21 bases spanning the gap. CDR3 DNA sequence: TGTGCCAGCAGCCCCCACAGGGAACAATGGGCCGGAAACACCATATATTTT. It yields the protein CASSPHREQWAGNTIYF.

The CDR3 loop reads CASRVAGGLSTGELFF. The CDR3 DNA reads as TGCGCCAGCAGGGTCGCGGGAGGGTTGAGCACCGGGGAGCTGTTTTTT. The J gene is TRBJ2-2, the V gene TRBV5-1, with 9 bases aligning to TRBD2. The CDR3 runs to 16 residues. J gave up 4 bases and V 5 bases, and 9 bases lay outside the gene matches. The V gene's germline CDR1 is SGHRS and CDR2 YFSETQ.

The CDR3 sequence: CASSLSWSYNEQFF. The CDR3, as DNA: TGTGCCAGCAGCTTAAGCTGGTCTTACAATGAGCAGTTCTTC. This chain joins TRBV7-8 and TRBJ2-1; D unresolved. Trimming removed 2 bases at V and 4 bases at J, with 9 bases between. Germline V gene sequence: CDR1 SGHVS, CDR2 FQNEAQ. CDR3 length: 14 amino acids.

J is TRBJ2-5 and V is TRBV5-1; the match to TRBD1 covers 8 bases. Germline CDR1 is SGHRS and CDR2 is YFSETQ. V shed 0 bases, J shed 5 bases, and the junction held 6 bases outside the gene matches. This CDR3 contains 15 residues. The CDR3 loop is CASSLGQGNSETQYF. DNA of the CDR3: TGCGCCAGCAGCTTGGGACAGGGGAACTCTGAGACCCAGTACTTC.

This clone was counted once. The chain couples TRBV6-5 to TRBJ1-5; D is undetermined. V was shortened by 8 bases and J by 5 bases, with 13 bases between the two germline ends. CDR3 length equals 13 residues. The germline gives CDR1 MNHEY, CDR2 SVGAGI. CDR3 sequence: CASQERSHQPQHF. The CDR3 region has the DNA TGTGCCAGCCAGGAAAGATCACATCAGCCCCAGCATTTT.

The J gene is TRBJ2-1, the V gene TRBV21-1; the table's D call, TRBD2, was not checked against the DNA. TRBV21-1 corresponds to a pseudogene. This CDR3 region has 17 residues. For the CDR3, the DNA is TGTGCCAGCAGCATCAGACCGGGACTAGCGGGAGTTTATGAGCAGTTCTTC. Protein: CASSIRPGLAGVYEQFF.

Here the CDR3 reads CASSLTKEAGELFF. The CDR3 DNA follows: TGTGCCAGCAGCTTGACCAAAGAGGCCGGGGAGCTGTTTTTT. The rearrangement uses TRBV6-2 or TRBV6-3 and TRBJ2-2; D unclear. Germline V CDR1 and CDR2: MNHEY, SVGEGT. Trimming stripped 6 bases from V and 6 bases from J, with 14 bases between. The CDR3 is 14 residues long.

As concerns this clone: This CDR3 is also generated by other DNA sequences in the sample. The rearrangement uses TRBV18 and TRBJ1-1; TRBD1 matches 8 bases. The ends lost 2 bases at V and 4 bases at J; junction bases unmatched: 3. This CDR3 has 14 amino acids. Germline CDR1 is KGHSH and CDR2 is LQKENI. The CDR3 DNA reads as TGTGCCAGCTCACCAGACAGGGGTAGCACTGAAGCTTTCTTT. Amino acid sequence: CASSPDRGSTEAFF. Filled out from reference TRBV18 and TRBJ1-1, the complete variable domain reads NAGVMQNPRHLVRRRGQEARLRCSPMKGHSHVYWYRQLPEEGLKFMVYLQKENIIDESGMPKERFSAEFPKEGPSILRIQQVVRGDSAAYFCASSPDRGSTEAFFGQGTRLTVV.

This chain uses TRBV5-5 with TRBJ2-7, with D tentatively TRBD2 (6 bases). V was cut by 4 bases and J by 2 bases, with 13 bases left in between. The CDR3 is 14 residues long. CDR1 and CDR2 from the germline V gene are SGHKS and YYEKEE (reference sequence). The CDR3 here is CASSGREAPYEQYF. The DNA of the CDR3 is TGTGCCAGCAGCGGCAGGGAGGCCCCCTACGAGCAGTACTTC. The whole variable domain, filled in from reference TRBV5-5 and TRBJ2-7, reads DAGVTQSPTHLIKTRGQQVTLRCSPISGHKSVSWYQQVLGQGPQFIFQYYEKEERGRGNFPDRFSARQFPNYSSELNVNALLLGDSALYLCASSGREAPYEQYFGPGTRLTVT.

The chain combines TRBV29-1 with TRBJ2-2, with D tentatively TRBD2 (7 bases). This CDR3 contains 13 residues. V was pared by 4 bases and J by 7 bases, with 13 bases between. The germline V gene encodes CDR1 SQVTM and CDR2 ANQGSEA. CDR3 loop: CSVVRGAVGELFF. CDR3 DNA: TGCAGCGTTGTTCGGGGGGCGGTCGGGGAGCTGTTTTTT.

V gene TRBV5-1 combines with J gene TRBJ2-6, with 9 bases fitting TRBD1. V trimming: 4 bases; J trimming: 4 bases; junction bases outside the gene matches: 6. CDR1 and CDR2 from the germline V gene are SGHRS and YFSETQ. This CDR3 spans 16 amino acids. The CDR3 DNA reads as TGCGCCAGCAGCCCCGGACAGGGGAGCGGGGCCAACGTCCTGACTTTC. Translation: CASSPGQGSGANVLTF.

V is TRBV3-1 (or the pseudogene TRBV3-2) and J is TRBJ2-3; D possibly corresponds to TRBD2 (6 bases). Germline V gene lookup returns CDR1 LGHDT and CDR2 YNNKEL (reference sequence). The V end was cut by 3 bases, the J end by 4 bases, with 11 bases between. This CDR3 has 14 residues. The CDR3 loop reads CASSHLAGSDTQYF. CDR3 sequence (DNA): TGTGCCAGCAGCCACTTGGCGGGATCAGATACGCAGTATTTT.

This chain links TRBV15 with TRBJ1-2; a weak D match, TRBD1 (5 bases). The CDR3 consists of 13 residues. V gave up 5 bases and J gave up 4 bases, with 11 bases separating them. Germline V CDR1 and CDR2: LNHNV, YYDKDF (reference sequence). DNA for the CDR3: TGTGCCACCAGCGCCGGGACTAGCTATGGCTACACCTTC. This translates into CATSAGTSYGYTF. Using reference TRBV15 and TRBJ1-2 for the parts outside the CDR3, the full variable domain is DAMVIQNPRYQVTQFGKPVTLSCSQTLNHNVMYWYQQKSSQAPKLLFHYYDKDFNNEADTPDNFQSRRPNTSFCFLDIRSPGLGDTAMYLCATSAGTSYGYTFGSGTRLTVV.

The chain links TRBV27 to TRBJ1-2, with unresolved D. The germline CDR1 and CDR2 sequences are MNHEY and SMNVEV (reference sequence). This CDR3 has 15 amino acids. V was pared by 3 bases and J by 1 base, with 12 bases between. The CDR3 is CASSFSNRYNYGYTF. CDR3 sequence (DNA): TGTGCCAGCAGTTTTAGTAACCGGTATAACTATGGCTACACCTTC.

The chain links TRBV24-1 to TRBJ2-1; 8 nucleotides line up with TRBD1. V shed 7 bases and J 10 bases; nucleotides not matched to a gene: 14. This CDR3 region has 15 residues. The germline V gene has CDR1 KGHDR and CDR2 SFDVKD. DNA for the CDR3: TGTGCCACCAGAGATCGCCAGGGGGCGATCGGGGAGCAGTTCTTC. Protein: CATRDRQGAIGEQFF.

This sequence joins TRBV2 and TRBJ1-5; D gene unclear. The CDR3 covers 14 residues. Germline V gene data show CDR1 as SNHLY and CDR2 as FYNNEI. V was cut by 8 bases and J by 0 bases, with 11 bases left in between. CDR3 sequence reads: CASYRDNSNQPQHF. CDR3 nucleotide sequence: TGTGCCAGCTACAGAGATAATAGCAATCAGCCCCAGCATTTT. Full variable domain (missing parts from reference TRBV2 and TRBJ1-5): EPEVTQTPSHQVTQMGQEVILRCVPISNHLYFYWYRQILGQKVEFLVSFYNNEISEKSEIFDDQFSVERPDGSNFTLKIRSTKLEDSAMYFCASYRDNSNQPQHFGDGTRLSIL.

The CDR3, as DNA: TGTGCCAGCAGCCGGGGAGGTGACTATGGCTACACCTTC. The encoded protein is CASSRGGDYGYTF. The V gene is TRBV13, the J gene TRBJ1-2; D is undetermined. This CDR3 is built from 13 residues. Trimming took off 5 bases at V and 3 bases at J, with 10 bases between the two ends. The V gene's germline CDR1 is PRHDT and CDR2 FYEKMQ (reference sequence).

The V gene is TRBV6-5, the J gene TRBJ2-2; D unresolved. Trimming shortened V by 0 bases and J by 1 base, and 6 bases separated the two germline ends. The CDR3 length is 15 residues. Germline V gene sequence: CDR1 MNHEY, CDR2 SVGAGI. The CDR3 DNA sequence: TGTGCCAGCAGTTACTCGGCAGGGAACACCGGGGAGCTGTTTTTT. Residues: CASSYSAGNTGELFF.